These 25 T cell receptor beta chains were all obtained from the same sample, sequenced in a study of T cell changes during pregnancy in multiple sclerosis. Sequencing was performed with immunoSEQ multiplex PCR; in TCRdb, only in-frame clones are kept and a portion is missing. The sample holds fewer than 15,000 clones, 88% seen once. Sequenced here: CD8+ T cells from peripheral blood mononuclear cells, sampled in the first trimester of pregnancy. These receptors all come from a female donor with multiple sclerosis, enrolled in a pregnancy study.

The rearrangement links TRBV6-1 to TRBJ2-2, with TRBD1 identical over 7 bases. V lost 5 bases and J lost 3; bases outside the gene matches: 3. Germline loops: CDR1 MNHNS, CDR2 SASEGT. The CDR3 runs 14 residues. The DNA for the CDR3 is TGTGCCAGCAGTACCGGGACAGACACCGGGGAGCTGTTTTTT. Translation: CASSTGTDTGELFF.

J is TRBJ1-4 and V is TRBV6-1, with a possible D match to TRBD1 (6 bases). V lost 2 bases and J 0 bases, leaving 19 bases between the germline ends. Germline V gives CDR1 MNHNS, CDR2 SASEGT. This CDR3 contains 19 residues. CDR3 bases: TGTGCCAGCAGTGAATCGGAGGGGGACTACGTTTCAACTAATGAAAAACTGTTTTTT. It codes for CASSESEGDYVSTNEKLFF.

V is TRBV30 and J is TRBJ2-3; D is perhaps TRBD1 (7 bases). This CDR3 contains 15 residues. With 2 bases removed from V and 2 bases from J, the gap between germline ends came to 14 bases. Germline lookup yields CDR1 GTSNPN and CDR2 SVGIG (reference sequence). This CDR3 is CAWSRQGGHTDTQYF. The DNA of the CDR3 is TGTGCCTGGAGTAGACAGGGAGGACACACAGATACGCAGTATTTT.

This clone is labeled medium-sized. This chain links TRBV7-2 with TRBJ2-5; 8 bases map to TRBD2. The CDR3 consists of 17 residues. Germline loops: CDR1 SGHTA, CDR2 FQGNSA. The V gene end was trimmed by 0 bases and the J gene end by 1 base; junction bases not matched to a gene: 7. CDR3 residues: CASSLARLAGLQETQYF. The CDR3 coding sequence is TGTGCCAGCAGCTTAGCGCGGCTAGCGGGCCTCCAAGAGACCCAGTACTTC. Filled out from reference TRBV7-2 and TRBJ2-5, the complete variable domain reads GAGVSQSPSNKVTEKGKDVELRCDPISGHTALYWYRQSLGQGLEFLIYFQGNSAPDKSGLPSDRFSAERTGGSVSTLTIQRTQQEDSAVYLCASSLARLAGLQETQYFGPGTRLLVL.

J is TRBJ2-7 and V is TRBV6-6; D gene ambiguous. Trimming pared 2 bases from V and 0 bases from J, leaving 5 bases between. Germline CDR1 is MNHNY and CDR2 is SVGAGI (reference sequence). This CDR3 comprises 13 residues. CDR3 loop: CASSYIDSYEQYF. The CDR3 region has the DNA TGTGCCAGCAGTTACATAGACTCCTACGAGCAGTACTTC.

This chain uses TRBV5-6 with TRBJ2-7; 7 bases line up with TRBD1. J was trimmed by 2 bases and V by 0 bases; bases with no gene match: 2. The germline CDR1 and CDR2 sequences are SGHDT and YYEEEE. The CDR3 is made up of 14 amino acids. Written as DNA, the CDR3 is TGTGCCAGCAGCTTGGGGGACAGTACCTACGAGCAGTACTTC. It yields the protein CASSLGDSTYEQYF.

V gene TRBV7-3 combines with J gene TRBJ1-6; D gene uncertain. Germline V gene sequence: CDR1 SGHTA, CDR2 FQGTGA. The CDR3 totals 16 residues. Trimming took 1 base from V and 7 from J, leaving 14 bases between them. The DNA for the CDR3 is TGTGCCAGCAGCTTAATTCGCGGGCGGCTAAATTCACCCCTCCACTTT. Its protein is CASSLIRGRLNSPLHF.

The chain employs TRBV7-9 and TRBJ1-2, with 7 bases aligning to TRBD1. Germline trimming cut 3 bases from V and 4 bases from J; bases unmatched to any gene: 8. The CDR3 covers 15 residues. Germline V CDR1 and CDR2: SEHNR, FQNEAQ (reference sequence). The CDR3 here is CASSLGLTGFYGYTF. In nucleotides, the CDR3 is TGTGCCAGCAGCTTGGGCCTGACAGGGTTCTATGGCTACACCTTC.

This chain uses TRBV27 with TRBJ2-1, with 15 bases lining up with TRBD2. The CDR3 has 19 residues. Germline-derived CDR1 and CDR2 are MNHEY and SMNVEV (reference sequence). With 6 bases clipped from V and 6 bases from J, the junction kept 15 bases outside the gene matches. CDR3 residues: CASRVLVGRTSGGANEQFF. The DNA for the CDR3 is TGTGCCAGCAGAGTTTTGGTGGGTAGGACTAGCGGGGGGGCCAATGAGCAGTTCTTC.

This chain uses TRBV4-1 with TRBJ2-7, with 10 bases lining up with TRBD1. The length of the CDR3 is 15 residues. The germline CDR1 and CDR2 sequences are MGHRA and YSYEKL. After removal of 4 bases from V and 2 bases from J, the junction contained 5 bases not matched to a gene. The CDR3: CASSRTGTGAYEQYF. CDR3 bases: TGCGCCAGCAGCCGCACCGGGACAGGGGCCTACGAGCAGTACTTC.

This chain's CDR3 is CASSDSQGADTQYF. In DNA form, the CDR3 reads TGTGCCAGCAGTGACTCGCAGGGGGCAGATACGCAGTATTTT. The chain has TRBV6-4 and TRBJ2-3; 7 bases match TRBD1. V shed 0 bases and J 4 bases; nucleotides not matched to a gene: 1. The CDR3 is 14 amino acids. CDR1 is MRHNA and CDR2 is SNTAGT in the germline V gene.

CDR3 sequence: CASSLNAGQPQHF. The CDR3 nucleotides are TGTGCCAGCAGCCTTAATGCGGGCCAGCCCCAGCATTTT. V and J are TRBV7-2 and TRBJ1-5; D is unclear. Trimming left V 5 bases short and J 7 bases short, with 12 bases between. This CDR3 comprises 13 residues. Germline CDR1 reads SGHTA; CDR2 reads FQGNSA.

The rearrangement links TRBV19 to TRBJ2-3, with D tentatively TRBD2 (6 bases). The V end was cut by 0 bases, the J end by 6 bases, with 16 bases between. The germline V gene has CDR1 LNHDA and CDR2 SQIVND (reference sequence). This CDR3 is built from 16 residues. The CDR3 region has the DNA TGTGCCAGTAGTATAGAGGCGGGGCCCCTCGTGGATACGCAGTATTTT. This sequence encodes CASSIEAGPLVDTQYF.

For the CDR3, the DNA is TGCGCCAGCAGCCAAAACAGGGGGGCTAACACTGAAGCTTTCTTT. Its protein is CASSQNRGANTEAFF. The chain joins TRBV4-1 to TRBJ1-1, with 8 bases matching TRBD1. V lost 2 bases and J lost 2; bases outside the gene matches: 4. This CDR3 spans 15 amino acids. Germline V gene lookup returns CDR1 MGHRA and CDR2 YSYEKL.

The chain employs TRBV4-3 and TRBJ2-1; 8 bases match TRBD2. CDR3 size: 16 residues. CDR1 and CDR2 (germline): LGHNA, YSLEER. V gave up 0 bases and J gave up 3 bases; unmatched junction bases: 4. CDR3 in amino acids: CASSQERGAIYNEQFF. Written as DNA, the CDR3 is TGCGCCAGCAGCCAAGAGCGGGGGGCCATCTACAATGAGCAGTTCTTC.

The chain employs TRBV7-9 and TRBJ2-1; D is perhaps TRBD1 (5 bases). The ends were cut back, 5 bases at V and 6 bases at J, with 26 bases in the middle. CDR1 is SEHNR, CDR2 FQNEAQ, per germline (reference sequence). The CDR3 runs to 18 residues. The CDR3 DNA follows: TGTGCCAGCAGCCCACGAGGAGAAGCAGGGATAGGTCTCAATGAGCAGTTCTTC. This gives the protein CASSPRGEAGIGLNEQFF.

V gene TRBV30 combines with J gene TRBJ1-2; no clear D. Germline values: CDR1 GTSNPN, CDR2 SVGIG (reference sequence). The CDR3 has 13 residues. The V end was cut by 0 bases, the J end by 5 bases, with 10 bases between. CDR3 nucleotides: TGTGCCTGGAGTGTCAATCCGAGGTATGGCTACACCTTC. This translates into CAWSVNPRYGYTF.

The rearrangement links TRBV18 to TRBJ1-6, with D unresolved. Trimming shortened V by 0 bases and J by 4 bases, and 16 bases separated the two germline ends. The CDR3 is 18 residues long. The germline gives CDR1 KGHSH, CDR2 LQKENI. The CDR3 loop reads CASSPPPPRAAYNSPLHF. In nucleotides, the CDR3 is TGTGCCAGCTCACCACCTCCCCCGCGGGCGGCTTATAATTCACCCCTCCACTTT.

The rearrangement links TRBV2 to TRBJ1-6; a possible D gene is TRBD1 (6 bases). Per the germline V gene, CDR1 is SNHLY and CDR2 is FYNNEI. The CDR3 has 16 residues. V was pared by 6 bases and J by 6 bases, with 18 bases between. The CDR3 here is CASRDTGTWTNSPLHF. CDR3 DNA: TGTGCCAGCAGAGATACCGGGACATGGACTAATTCACCCCTCCACTTT.

The CDR3 nucleotides read TGTGCCAGTAGTTCCCGGACAGGGTTGGATGAAAAACTGTTTTTT. It translates to CASSSRTGLDEKLFF. The chain joins TRBV19 to TRBJ1-4; TRBD1 matches at 8 bases. J lost 6 bases, V lost 5 bases, and 8 bases had no gene match. The CDR3 is 15 residues long. The V gene's germline CDR1 is LNHDA and CDR2 SQIVND (reference sequence).

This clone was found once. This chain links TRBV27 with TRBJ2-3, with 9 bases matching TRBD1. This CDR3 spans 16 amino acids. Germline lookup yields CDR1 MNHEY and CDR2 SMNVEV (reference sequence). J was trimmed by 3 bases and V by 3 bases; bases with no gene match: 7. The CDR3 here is CASSFRGQGWTDTQYF. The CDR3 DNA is TGTGCCAGCAGTTTCAGAGGACAGGGGTGGACAGATACGCAGTATTTT.

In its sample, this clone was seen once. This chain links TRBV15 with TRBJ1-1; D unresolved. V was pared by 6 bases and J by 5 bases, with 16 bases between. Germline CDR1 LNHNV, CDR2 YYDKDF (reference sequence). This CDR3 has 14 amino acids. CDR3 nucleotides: TGTGCCACCAGGGGGAGGGAATTATTGACTGAAGCTTTCTTT. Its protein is CATRGRELLTEAFF.

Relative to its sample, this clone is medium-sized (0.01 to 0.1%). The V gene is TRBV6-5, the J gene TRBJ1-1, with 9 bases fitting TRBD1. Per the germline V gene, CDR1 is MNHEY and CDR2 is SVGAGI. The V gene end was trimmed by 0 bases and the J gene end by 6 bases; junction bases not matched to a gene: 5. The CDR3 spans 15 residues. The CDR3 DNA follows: TGTGCCAGCAGTTACTCGGTGGGACAGGGAGCTGAAGCTTTCTTT. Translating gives CASSYSVGQGAEAFF.

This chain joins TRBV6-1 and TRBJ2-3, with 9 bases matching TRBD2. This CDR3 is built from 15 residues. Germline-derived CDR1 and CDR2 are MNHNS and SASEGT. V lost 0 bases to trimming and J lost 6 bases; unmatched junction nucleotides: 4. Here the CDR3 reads CASSEAAGGADTQYF. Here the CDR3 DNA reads TGTGCCAGCAGTGAAGCGGCGGGGGGGGCCGATACGCAGTATTTT.

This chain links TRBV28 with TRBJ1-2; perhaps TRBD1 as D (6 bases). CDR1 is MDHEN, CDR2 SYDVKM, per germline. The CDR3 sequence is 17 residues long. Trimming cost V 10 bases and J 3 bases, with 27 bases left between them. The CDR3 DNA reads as TGTGCCACCGGGCCACAGGGTTTATTTATTTTTGACTATGGCTACACCTTC. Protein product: CATGPQGLFIFDYGYTF.